The rows below give T cell receptor beta chains drawn from one sample of a study of OX40 agonist ivuxolimab in advanced cancers. Using immunoSEQ multiplex PCR, the repertoire was profiled, and TCRdb retains in-frame clones only, with some absent. The sample records approximately 99,000 clones, roughly 95% being singletons. This specimen consisted of CD4+ or CD8+ T cells sorted from blood, obtained in a trial of the OX40 agonist ivuxolimab. The receptors derive from an adult with an advanced solid tumor such as melanoma, head and neck, liver or kidney cancer. The CDR3 runs from the conserved cysteine through the conserved F or W.

j_call | v_call | cdr3_aa
TRBJ2-1 | TRBV30 | CAWSAIYNEQFF
TRBJ2-5 | TRBV19 | CASSLGLAGGLQETQYF
TRBJ2-2 | TRBV29-1 | CSVGGTSGGPAGELFF
TRBJ2-1 | TRBV11-3 | CASSSGPGTQYNEQFF
TRBJ2-1 | TRBV4-1 | CASSQSGGANNEQFF
TRBJ2-7 | TRBV4-1 | CASSQAAQAAYEQYF
TRBJ2-2 | TRBV19 | CASKSGPANTGELFF
TRBJ2-7 | TRBV5-4 | CASSLGNSYEQYF
TRBJ2-3 | TRBV4-1 | CASSQEGGISTDTQYF
TRBJ2-5 | TRBV5-6 | CASSEGTEGETQYF
TRBJ2-5 | TRBV6-5 | CASRQGVRETQYF
TRBJ2-5 | TRBV5-4 | CASSPRGQGHETQYF
TRBJ2-7 | TRBV6-6 | CASRGGTSGYSYEQYF
TRBJ2-4 | TRBV27 | CASSFLDRAKNIQYF
TRBJ1-5 | TRBV4-1 | CASSHRLNQPQHF
TRBJ1-1 | TRBV19 | CASSPRQGPMNTEAFF
TRBJ1-2 | TRBV27 | CASSLRAGYGYTF
TRBJ2-1 | TRBV19 | CAISTGYNEQFF
TRBJ2-5 | TRBV6-1 | CASSEEGRSETQYF
TRBJ1-5 | TRBV5-6 | CASSPSGEQPQHF
TRBJ2-2 | TRBV9 | CASSVDRANPGELFF
TRBJ2-1 | TRBV6-6 | CASSGGRGIYNEQFF
TRBJ1-1 | TRBV7-2 | CASSSVPGREAFF
TRBJ2-7 | TRBV5-1 | CASSSWTGNEQYF
TRBJ1-5 | TRBV28 | CASSFEWSYQPQHF
TRBJ2-2 | TRBV7-9 | CASSFVASGELFF